The rows below give T cell receptor beta chains drawn from one sample of a study of response to subunit inactivated influenza vaccine. TCRdb reprocessed the RT-PCR reads with MiXCR, giving one entry per CDR3 protein. There are about 480,000 distinct CDR3 sequences in the sample; 10% to 15% occur only once, and about an eighth lies in the top ten. The sample in question was PBMCs from blood, obtained 40 to 50 days after vaccination. The receptors were gathered from a man in his fifties who received an inactivated influenza vaccine. The CDR3 runs from the conserved cysteine through the conserved F or W. The D gene is left open where the match is weak. Part of the rows lack a size; the others show once, few, many or a class for expanded clones.

d_call | j_call | clone_size | v_call | cdr3_nt | cdr3_aa
. | TRBJ2-5 | . | TRBV7-8 | TGTGCCAGCAGCGATTGGGACGGACAAGAGACCCAGTACTTC | CASSDWDGQETQYF
. | TRBJ1-1 | . | TRBV10-3 | TGTGCCATCACCTTTGACCCAGGGTACACTGAAGCTTTCTTT | CAITFDPGYTEAFF
. | TRBJ1-1 | many | TRBV4-3 | TGCGCCAGCAGCCAAGGTCAATTGAACACTGAAGCTTTCTTT | CASSQGQLNTEAFF
TRBD1 | TRBJ2-7 | few | TRBV18 | TGTGCCAGCTCACCACCGGTAGGACAGGGATCCTACGAGCAGTACTTC | CASSPPVGQGSYEQYF
. | TRBJ1-2 | . | TRBV7-6 | TGTGCCAGCAGCTTAGCGGGCCCCCGGCCGGTTACCTTC | CASSLAGPRPVTF
. | TRBJ1-1 | many | TRBV12-3/TRBV12-4 | TGTGCCAGCAGTTTAGGACAAGGTAGGAACACTGAAGCTTTCTTT | CASSLGQGRNTEAFF
TRBD2 | TRBJ2-1 | . | TRBV15 | TGTGCCACCAGCAGAGATCTGGGAGCGGGACGTACATGGGAGCAGTTCTTC | CATSRDLGAGRTWEQFF
. | TRBJ2-3 | . | TRBV28 | TGTGCCAGCAGTTTCTTCTCGAGATTCACAGATACGCAGTATTTT | CASSFFSRFTDTQYF
TRBD2 | TRBJ2-3 | . | TRBV7-8 | TGTGCCAGCAGCTTATGGTCTAGCGGGAGAGGGAGCACAGATACGCAGTATTTT | CASSLWSSGRGSTDTQYF
. | TRBJ2-7 | . | TRBV5-1 | TGCGCCAGCAGCTTGGAACAGGGACCGTACTACGAGCAGTACTTC | CASSLEQGPYYEQYF
TRBD1 | TRBJ1-6 | . | TRBV2 | TGTGCCAGCAGGACGGGACAGGGAACTAATTCACCCCTCCACTTT | CASRTGQGTNSPLHF
. | TRBJ2-2 | many | TRBV5-1 | TGCGCCAGCAGCCTCGATCCCCACGGGGAGCTGTTTTTT | CASSLDPHGELFF
TRBD1 | TRBJ1-4 | few | TRBV5-6 | TGTGCCAGCAGCCGCCACAGGGGGCTCGGGGAAAAACTGTTTTTT | CASSRHRGLGEKLFF
. | TRBJ2-3 | few | TRBV7-8 | TGTGCCAGCAGTCGAAGGGGGGATACGCAGTATTTT | CASSRRGDTQYF
. | TRBJ2-4 | . | TRBV4-3 | TGCGCCAGCAGCCAAGACAGGGGAAAAAACATTCAGTACTTC | CASSQDRGKNIQYF
. | TRBJ2-1 | few | TRBV7-9 | TGTGCCAGCAGCCCGGGTGGGGCCTCCTACAATGAGCAGTTCTTC | CASSPGGASYNEQFF
. | TRBJ1-1 | many | TRBV5-1 | TGCGCCAGCAGCCCCAGACCACCGACAGGAGTGAACACTGAAGCTTTCTTT | CASSPRPPTGVNTEAFF
. | TRBJ1-4 | . | TRBV5-5 | TGTGCCAGCAGCTTGGATTTAGGGGTATATGAAAAACTGTTTTTT | CASSLDLGVYEKLFF
. | TRBJ1-6 | . | TRBV3-1 | TGTGCCAGCAGCATGGTGGGGGGTAATTCACCCCTCCACTTT | CASSMVGGNSPLHF
. | TRBJ2-2 | few | TRBV12-3/TRBV12-4 | TGTGCCAGCAGTTTGTGGGGCGGACAGAACACCGGGGAGCTGTTTTTT | CASSLWGGQNTGELFF
. | TRBJ2-3 | . | TRBV20-1 | TGCAGTGCTAACTTCGAGCGGGCAAGCACAGATACGCAGTATTTT | CSANFERASTDTQYF
TRBD2 | TRBJ2-7 | . | TRBV6-2/TRBV6-3 | TGTGCCAGCAGTAATAGCGGGAGGCAGTACTTC | CASSNSGRQYF
. | TRBJ2-4 | . | TRBV12-3/TRBV12-4 | TGTGCCAGCAGTAGGGGGGTATTCTTCAAAAACATTCAGTACTTC | CASSRGVFFKNIQYF
TRBD1 | TRBJ1-5 | few | TRBV12-3/TRBV12-4 | TGTGCCAGCAGGTGGGGACAGGGGGACAATCAGCCCCAGCATTTT | CASRWGQGDNQPQHF